The 18 T cell receptor beta chains reported below all come from one sample, sequenced in a study of shared clonotypes between healthy human individuals (dated by TCRdb to about 2020). CD8 naive samples were CD45RO-negative cells positively selected for CCR7, giving a CD45RA+CCR7+ population that excluded TemRA cells. Receptor libraries were prepared by the immunoSEQ multiplex PCR assay. Sourced from immuneACCESS, this table was stored by TCRdb with only in-frame sequences that have V and J called. A share of the clones is absent; for the studies checked, an unresolved V gene accounts for under half, and the remainder has no known explanation. The sample contains around 2,000,000 clones, about 95% of them found a single time. The biggest ten clones account for 1.2% of the sample. Sequencing input: naive CD8+ T cells sorted from blood. The cell subset or site tag for this specimen amounts to: CD45RA+CCR7+. Every receptor here comes from a man between 18 and 29 years old in good health.

The rearrangement uses TRBV19 and TRBJ2-1; 10 bases map to TRBD1. The germline gives CDR1 LNHDA, CDR2 SQIVND (reference sequence). The CDR3 runs to 15 residues. V was pared by 6 bases and J by 3 bases, with 5 bases of the junction left unmatched. The CDR3 sequence: CASRTGGAVYNEQFF. DNA of the CDR3: TGTGCCAGTAGGACAGGGGGCGCGGTCTACAATGAGCAGTTCTTC.

The chain carries TRBV14 and TRBJ2-3; no reliable D call. Germline V gene sequence: CDR1 SGHDN, CDR2 FVKESK. This CDR3 is built from 15 residues. The V end was cut by 4 bases, the J end by 0 bases, with 11 bases between. The CDR3 DNA reads TGTGCCAGCAGCCCGCAGCCTTCTAGCACAGATACGCAGTATTTT. Amino acid sequence: CASSPQPSSTDTQYF.

The chain carries TRBV7-6 and TRBJ2-3; a possible D gene is TRBD1 (6 bases). The CDR3 is 15 amino acids. The V gene lost 0 bases and the J gene lost 5 bases, with 12 bases spanning the gap. CDR1 is SGHVS, CDR2 FNYEAQ, per germline. In nucleotides, the CDR3 is TGTGCCAGCAGCTTAGCGTCAGGGGCAGGAGATACGCAGTATTTT. It is translated as CASSLASGAGDTQYF.

The chain uses TRBV12-5 and TRBJ2-1, with TRBD2 matching 12 bases. Germline CDR1 LGHNT, CDR2 FRNRAP. Germline trimming cut 6 bases from V and 15 bases from J; bases unmatched to any gene: 12. This CDR3 spans 14 amino acids. CDR3 loop: CASGRGLAGPPVFF. CDR3 nucleotides: TGTGCTAGTGGCCGCGGACTAGCGGGACCCCCGGTGTTCTTC.

V is TRBV6-1 and J is TRBJ2-7; tentatively, D is TRBD2 (5 bases). This CDR3 spans 13 amino acids. The V gene's germline CDR1 is MNHNS and CDR2 SASEGT. The germline V and J ends were trimmed by 4 bases and 3 bases, with 10 bases remaining between them. CDR3 in DNA: TGTGCCAGCAGTGCCCGGACTGGCTACGAGCAGTACTTC. This translates into CASSARTGYEQYF.

CDR3 protein: CASRYGTEAFF. The CDR3 region has the DNA TGTGCCAGCAGGTACGGAACTGAAGCTTTCTTT. The V call is TRBV7-9, the J call TRBJ1-1; D is unclear. Germline CDR1 and CDR2: SEHNR and FQNEAQ (reference sequence). The CDR3 is 11 residues long. The V gene lost 6 bases and the J gene lost 5 bases, with 7 bases spanning the gap. Variable domain in full (rest from reference TRBV7-9 and TRBJ1-1): DTGVSQNPRHKITKRGQNVTFRCDPISEHNRLYWYRQTLGQGPEFLTYFQNEAQLEKSRLLSDRFSAERPKGSFSTLEIQRTEQGDSAMYLCASRYGTEAFFGQGTRLTVV.

The chain uses TRBV6-1 and TRBJ1-1; tentatively, D is TRBD1 (5 bases). From germline, CDR1 is MNHNS and CDR2 SASEGT. This CDR3 has 14 residues. V lost 2 bases and J lost 8, with 15 bases in between. The CDR3 protein is CASSERGAQKEAFF. CDR3 nucleotides: TGTGCCAGCAGTGAAAGAGGGGCGCAAAAGGAAGCTTTCTTT.

This clone was recorded once. The gene calls are TRBV5-1 and TRBJ2-5; 7 nucleotides agree with TRBD2. Losses at the gene ends were 0 bases for V and 7 bases for J; bases not matched to a gene: 12. Germline CDR1 reads SGHRS; CDR2 reads YFSETQ. The CDR3 extends over 16 amino acids. The CDR3 DNA sequence: TGCGCCAGCAGCTTGGCCAATTATGGCGGGGGTGGGACCCAGTACTTC. Residues: CASSLANYGGGGTQYF. Drawing the rest from reference TRBV5-1 and TRBJ2-5, the complete variable domain is KAGVTQTPRYLIKTRGQQVTLSCSPISGHRSVSWYQQTPGQGLQFLFEYFSETQRNKGNFPGRFSGRQFSNSRSEMNVSTLELGDSALYLCASSLANYGGGGTQYFGPGTRLLVL.

As to this clone: Other DNA sequences of this sample code for an identical CDR3. The V call is TRBV5-1, the J call TRBJ2-3; no clear D gene. The V end lost 4 bases, the J end lost 2 bases, and 11 bases lay between the germline ends. Germline loops: CDR1 SGHRS, CDR2 YFSETQ. The CDR3 is 14 residues long. The CDR3 region is CASSLGWVTDTQYF. The CDR3 DNA is TGCGCCAGCAGCCTAGGATGGGTCACAGATACGCAGTATTTT.

The chain recombines TRBV19 with TRBJ2-2, with TRBD1 as a possible D gene (5 bases). CDR3 length: 13 amino acids. CDR1 LNHDA and CDR2 SQIVND come from the germline V gene (reference sequence). V gave up 8 bases and J gave up 6 bases, with 13 bases separating them. CDR3 residues: CASGALLAGELFF. In DNA, the CDR3 is TGTGCCAGTGGGGCCCTTCTCGCCGGGGAGCTGTTTTTT.

The chain combines TRBV29-1 with TRBJ1-1, with 11 bases identical to TRBD1. V was clipped by 6 bases and J by 8 bases; unmatched bases: 8. The CDR3 has 13 amino acids. Germline V gene lookup returns CDR1 SQVTM and CDR2 ANQGSEA. This CDR3 is CSVGQGARLEAFF. The CDR3 bases are TGCAGCGTCGGACAGGGGGCTAGATTAGAAGCTTTCTTT.

The chain links TRBV7-9 to TRBJ1-4; 8 bases are shared with TRBD1. The CDR3 loop spans 19 amino acids. V lost 5 bases to trimming and J lost 0 bases; unmatched junction nucleotides: 14. The germline V gene encodes CDR1 SEHNR and CDR2 FQNEAQ (reference sequence). For the CDR3, the DNA is TGTGCCAGCAGCGACAGGGGTCTTGGCAGAATAGCAACTAATGAAAAACTGTTTTTT. Amino acid sequence: CASSDRGLGRIATNEKLFF.

The chain uses TRBV10-2 and TRBJ1-6; unclear D gene. The CDR3 spans 14 residues. Trimming removed 5 bases at V and 7 bases at J, with 12 bases between. CDR1 is WSHSY and CDR2 is SAAADI in the germline V gene. The CDR3 sequence: CASSPGGSNSPLHF. DNA for the CDR3: TGCGCCAGCAGTCCGGGAGGATCGAATTCACCCCTCCACTTT.

The V and J genes are TRBV27 and TRBJ2-5; possibly TRBD1 or TRBD2 for D (5 bases each). Germline V gives CDR1 MNHEY, CDR2 SMNVEV (reference sequence). V was cut by 5 bases and J by 3 bases, with 13 bases left in between. The CDR3 extends over 14 amino acids. The CDR3 coding sequence is TGTGCCAGCAGTCCTAGAGGGGCAGAAGAGACCCAGTACTTC. Translated: CASSPRGAEETQYF.

The chain is built from TRBV6-5 and TRBJ2-2, with D maybe TRBD1 (6 bases). The CDR3 runs to 15 residues. From germline, CDR1 is MNHEY and CDR2 SVGAGI. The V end lost 0 bases, the J end lost 3 bases, and 8 bases lay between the germline ends. The CDR3 sequence is CASSYSGTYTGELFF. The CDR3, as DNA: TGTGCCAGCAGTTACTCCGGGACATACACCGGGGAGCTGTTTTTT.

The V and J genes are TRBV5-1 and TRBJ2-7; 10 bases are shared with TRBD2. V was pared by 0 bases and J by 7 bases, with 4 bases of the junction left unmatched. This CDR3 has 14 residues. The germline V gene has CDR1 SGHRS and CDR2 YFSETQ. CDR3 sequence: CASSLAPLAGEQYF. In DNA form, the CDR3 reads TGCGCCAGCAGCTTGGCCCCACTAGCGGGGGAGCAGTACTTC.

The chain links TRBV6-6 to TRBJ1-5; the match to TRBD1 covers 10 bases. V gave up 6 bases and J gave up 2 bases; unmatched junction bases: 7. Looked up from germline, CDR1 is MNHNY and CDR2 is SVGAGI (reference sequence). This CDR3 contains 16 residues. CDR3 region: CASRVDGTGGNQPQHF. The CDR3 DNA reads TGTGCCAGCAGGGTGGATGGGACAGGGGGCAATCAGCCCCAGCATTTT.

The chain has TRBV5-6 and TRBJ2-7; TRBD1 aligns across 10 bases. The CDR3 covers 14 residues. The V segment lost 5 bases and the J segment 7 bases; nucleotides outside the gene matches: 9. Germline lookup yields CDR1 SGHDT and CDR2 YYEEEE. The CDR3, as DNA: TGTGCCAGCAGAAAGACAGGGGGCGATTGGGAGCAGTACTTC. Its translation is CASRKTGGDWEQYF.